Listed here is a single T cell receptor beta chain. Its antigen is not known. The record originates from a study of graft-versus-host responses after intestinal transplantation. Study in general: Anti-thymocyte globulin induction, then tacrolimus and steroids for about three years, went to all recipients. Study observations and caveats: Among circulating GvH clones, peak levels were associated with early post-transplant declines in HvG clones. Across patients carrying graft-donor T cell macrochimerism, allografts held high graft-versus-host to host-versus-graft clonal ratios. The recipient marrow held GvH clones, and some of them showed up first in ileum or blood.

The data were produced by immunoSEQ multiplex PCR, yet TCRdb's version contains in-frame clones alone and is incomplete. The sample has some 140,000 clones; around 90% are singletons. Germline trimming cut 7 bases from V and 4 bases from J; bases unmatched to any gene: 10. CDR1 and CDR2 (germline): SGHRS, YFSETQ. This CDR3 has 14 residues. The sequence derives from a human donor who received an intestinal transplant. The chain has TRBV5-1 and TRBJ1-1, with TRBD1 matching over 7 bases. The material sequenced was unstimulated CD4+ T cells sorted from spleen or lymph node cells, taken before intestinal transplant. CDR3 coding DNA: TGCGCCAGCCGTGAGTCAGGGGGAGTCACTGAAGCTTTCTTT. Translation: CASRESGGVTEAFF.